This passage covers 6 T cell receptor beta chains from one sample sequenced in a study of cytomegalovirus exposure and HLA in healthy donors. PCR was performed using 60 Vbeta and 13 Jbeta primers. Data came from immunoSEQ multiplex PCR; TCRdb stores just in-frame clones and leaves some out. The repertoire holds over 55,000 clones, around 87% seen once, with less than 1.5% in the top ten. What was sequenced was PBMCs. These receptors all come from a man aged 18 to 35 in good health and CMV-seronegative.

This sequence joins TRBV6-1 and TRBJ1-6; 11 bases are a match to TRBD1. Germline assignment: CDR1 MNHNS and CDR2 SASEGT. The CDR3 is 14 amino acids. With V trimmed by 4 bases and J by 9 bases, 2 bases remained unmatched. The CDR3 DNA follows: TGTGCCAGCAGTGGGACAGGGGGCGTTTCACCCCTCCACTTT. Its protein is CASSGTGGVSPLHF.

This clone was observed a few times. The genes are TRBV2 and TRBJ2-7; a possible D gene is TRBD1 (6 bases). The CDR3 length is 12 residues. Trimming cost V 4 bases and J 3 bases, with 7 bases left between them. Per the germline V gene, CDR1 is SNHLY and CDR2 is FYNNEI. The CDR3 nucleotides are TGTGCCAGCAGTGTACAGGGCTACGAGCAGTACTTC. It is translated as CASSVQGYEQYF.

V and J are TRBV28 and TRBJ1-4; no clear D gene. Germline V gene lookup returns CDR1 MDHEN and CDR2 SYDVKM. The germline V and J ends were trimmed by 1 base and 10 bases, with 4 bases remaining between them. This CDR3 region has 11 residues. This chain's CDR3 is CASSLSRKLFF. The CDR3 bases are TGTGCCAGCAGTTTATCCCGAAAACTGTTTTTT.

CDR3 sequence (DNA): TGTGCCAGCAGCTCCGGGACTAGGCAGTACTTC. Amino acids: CASSSGTRQYF. The rearrangement joins TRBV7-8 to TRBJ2-7; the match to TRBD2 covers 8 bases. From germline, CDR1 is SGHVS and CDR2 FQNEAQ. Trimming cost V 4 bases and J 9 bases; bases outside gene matches: 2. The CDR3 extends over 11 amino acids.

CDR3 amino acids: CAISGYTGTGELFF. DNA of the CDR3: TGTGCCATCAGCGGATACACAGGGACCGGGGAGCTGTTTTTT. This sequence joins TRBV10-3 and TRBJ2-2, with D possibly being TRBD1 (6 bases). V was clipped by 6 bases and J by 5 bases, with 13 bases between them. Germline loops: CDR1 ENHRY, CDR2 SYGVKD. The CDR3 is made up of 14 amino acids.

This clone was seen only once. The CDR3 spells CASSSGTRPEAFF. DNA of the CDR3: TGTGCCAGCAGTTCTGGGACTCGTCCCGAAGCTTTCTTT. The chain combines TRBV28 with TRBJ1-1, with D maybe TRBD1 (5 bases). The CDR3 is 13 residues long. Trimming cost V 4 bases and J 8 bases, with 14 bases left between them. CDR1 is MDHEN, CDR2 SYDVKM, per germline. The whole variable domain, remainder taken from reference TRBV28 and TRBJ1-1, is DVKVTQSSRYLVKRTGEKVFLECVQDMDHENMFWYRQDPGLGLRLIYFSYDVKMKEKGDIPEGYSVSREKKERFSLILESASTNQTSMYLCASSSGTRPEAFFGQGTRLTVV.